Below are 7 T cell receptor beta chains sequenced from a single sample in a study of OX40 agonist ivuxolimab in advanced cancers. Clones were sequenced by immunoSEQ multiplex PCR, and TCRdb holds only the in-frame ones, with some missing. Of 71,000 or so clones detected, about three quarters appear once; the ten largest clones hold more than 4%. Specimen: CD4+ or CD8+ T cells sorted from blood, collected in a trial of the OX40 agonist ivuxolimab. These TCRs come from an adult with an advanced solid tumor such as melanoma, head and neck, liver or kidney cancer.

The chain has TRBV27 and TRBJ1-1; D perhaps matches TRBD1 (5 bases). The ends were cut back, 7 bases at V and 4 bases at J, with 19 bases in the middle. Per the germline V gene, CDR1 is MNHEY and CDR2 is SMNVEV (reference sequence). The CDR3 length is 15 residues. The CDR3 region is CASKTGRQRSTEAFF. The CDR3 nucleotides are TGTGCCAGCAAAACCGGCCGACAGAGGAGCACTGAAGCTTTCTTT.

This chain connects TRBV10-3 to TRBJ1-2; possible D gene TRBD1, 5 bases. V lost 6 bases and J lost 0, with 11 bases in between. CDR1 is ENHRY and CDR2 is SYGVKD in the germline V gene. There are 14 residues in the CDR3. CDR3: CAIREGTANYGYTF. CDR3 sequence (DNA): TGTGCCATCAGGGAAGGGACTGCTAACTATGGCTACACCTTC.

Within the sample, this clone is medium-sized (0.01 to 0.1%). The chain links TRBV4-2 to TRBJ1-2; D unclear. Looked up from germline, CDR1 is LGHNA and CDR2 is YNFKEQ. V gave up 3 bases and J gave up 5 bases, with 13 bases separating them. The CDR3 is 14 amino acids. The CDR3 coding sequence is TGTGCCAGCAGCCAGATAGACGAGGGTTATGGCTACACCTTC. Protein product: CASSQIDEGYGYTF.

V is TRBV19 and J is TRBJ2-7; TRBD2 is a possible D gene (5 bases). There are 12 residues in the CDR3. Germline lookup yields CDR1 LNHDA and CDR2 SQIVND (reference sequence). The V and J ends lost 5 bases and 6 bases respectively, with 11 bases between them. The CDR3 coding sequence is TGTGCCAGTAGTTTCCTTCGGGGCGAGCAGTACTTC. The encoded protein is CASSFLRGEQYF. Filled out from reference TRBV19 and TRBJ2-7, the complete variable domain reads DGGITQSPKYLFRKEGQNVTLSCEQNLNHDAMYWYRQDPGQGLRLIYYSQIVNDFQKGDIAEGYSVSREKKESFPLTVTSAQKNPTAFYLCASSFLRGEQYFGPGTRLTVT.

This clone was observed a single time. The chain uses TRBV7-3 and TRBJ2-1; 13 bases are a match to TRBD2. The CDR3 extends over 15 amino acids. Germline V lookup: CDR1 SGHTA, CDR2 FQGTGA. After removal of 5 bases from V and 4 bases from J, the junction contained 2 bases not matched to a gene. CDR3 region: CASSQLAGGYNEQFF. DNA of the CDR3: TGTGCCAGCAGCCAACTAGCGGGGGGGTACAATGAGCAGTTCTTC.

The CDR3 spells CASEGVYNEQFF. As DNA, the CDR3 is TGTGCCAGCGAGGGGGTCTACAATGAGCAGTTCTTC. The genes are TRBV11-2 and TRBJ2-1; possible D gene TRBD1, 6 bases. Germline V gene data show CDR1 as SGHAT and CDR2 as FQNNGV. The length of the CDR3 is 12 residues. V gave up 8 bases and J gave up 3 bases, with 8 bases separating them.

The chain carries TRBV5-4 and TRBJ2-7, with 9 positions matching TRBD1. The CDR3 sequence is 15 residues long. Germline CDR1 reads SGHNT; CDR2 reads YYREEE (reference sequence). The ends lost 2 bases at V and 3 bases at J; junction bases unmatched: 6. CDR3 loop: CASSLAGTGLYEQYF. For the CDR3, the DNA is TGTGCCAGCAGCTTAGCCGGGACAGGGCTCTACGAGCAGTACTTC. Together with reference TRBV5-4 and TRBJ2-7, the CDR3 gives the full variable domain: ETGVTQSPTHLIKTRGQQVTLRCSSQSGHNTVSWYQQALGQGPQFIFQYYREEENGRGNFPPRFSGLQFPNYSSELNVNALELDDSALYLCASSLAGTGLYEQYFGPGTRLTVT.